This entry concerns a single TCR beta chain. This sample was included in a study of human T cells and chemical hapten exposure. V was pared by 6 bases and J by 3 bases, with 17 bases between. The germline CDR1 and CDR2 sequences are MNHNY and SVGAGI (reference sequence). This CDR3 comprises 16 residues. Time point reported: patch test 3, about 24 weeks after DPC sensitization. This sample's treatment: therapeutic diphenylcyclopropenone sensitization with weekly scalp DPC. Prior to application of each patch test, blood was drawn. TCRdb recomputed calls from the RACE reads with MiXCR, one row per CDR3 protein. The sample shows some 110,000 distinct CDR3 sequences, about 11% of them seen only once.

J is TRBJ1-4 and V is TRBV6-6; D is undetermined. The sequenced sample was whole blood, obtained in connection with sensitization to the hapten diphenylcyclopropenone (DPC). The clonotype originates from a woman in her forties or fifties with alopecia areata. Some clones in this sample may be carry-over from other donors' samples. The CDR3: CASSSAGGASNEKLFF. In nucleotides, the CDR3 is TGTGCCAGCAGCTCGGCAGGCGGCGCTTCTAATGAAAAACTGTTTTTT.